A single sample gave rise to the 3 T cell receptor beta chains below, sequenced in a study of monozygotic twins with inflammatory bowel disease (dated by TCRdb to the late 2010s). The library came from 5' RACE. The sequencing machine was an Illumina HiSeq 2500. TCRdb reprocessed the reads; each CDR3 protein sequence makes one entry, and DNA is unavailable. The sample table records 440,000 or so distinct CDR3 sequences. The ten top clones hold less than 2.5% of the sample. Material: blood. Receptors were obtained from a human donor with ulcerative colitis or Crohn's disease, or a healthy co-twin of an affected twin (not recorded which).

The chain joins TRBV28 to TRBJ2-7; TCRdb designates TRBD2, a call that cannot be tested without DNA. The CDR3 runs 16 residues. CDR1 and CDR2 (germline): MDHEN, SYDVKM. This CDR3 reads CASGLARTSGRNEQYF.

The rearrangement links TRBV28 to TRBJ2-3. The CDR3 is 15 amino acids. The V gene's germline CDR1 is MDHEN and CDR2 SYDVKM. The CDR3 loop is CASSFSTFSTDTQYF.

The rearrangement links TRBV12-3 or TRBV12-4 to TRBJ1-5; TCRdb's D call, TRBD1, is unchecked because there is no DNA. The CDR3 is 13 amino acids. CDR3 amino acids: CASSGTDNQPQHF.